The 20 T cell receptor beta chains in this list originate from one sample, sequenced in a study of regulatory T cells in long-lasting Graves disease (dated by TCRdb to the early 2020s). Sample time point, as interpreted from the label and publication: newly diagnosed GD, antithyroid drugs for less than 3 months. RNA was extracted from PBMCs in TRIzol for both TCR sequencing and RNA sequencing. The library was produced with multiplex PCR. Reads for this sample came from an Illumina HiSeq 4000. TCR beta libraries were built with iRepertoire HTBI primers and Arm-PCR amplification of CDR3 regions. The public sequencing data were trimmed at Q25 with fastp and processed into clonotypes with MiXCR by TCRdb, which kept only in-frame beta chains. CDR3 protein duplicates are merged, each entry listing the most common genes and DNA. A total of about 380,000 distinct CDR3 sequences appear in this sample, roughly a sixth of them only once. The top ten hold about a fifth of the sample.

The sample in question was peripheral blood mononuclear cells (PBMCs), obtained at new diagnosis, from a patient treated with antithyroid drugs. The receptors shown here come from a female donor with Graves disease.

This clonotype was detected only a few times. The chain uses TRBV2 and TRBJ1-6; D is unresolved. The CDR3 has 13 residues. Per germline, CDR1 SNHLY and CDR2 FYNNEI. Between the trimmed V and J ends, which lost 6 bases and 5 bases, there was a span of 8 bases. The CDR3 protein is CASSSRNNSPLHF. The CDR3 nucleotides are TGTGCCAGCAGCTCCAGGAATAATTCACCCCTCCACTTT. Full variable domain (rest looked up from reference TRBV2 and TRBJ1-6): EPEVTQTPSHQVTQMGQEVILRCVPISNHLYFYWYRQILGQKVEFLVSFYNNEISEKSEIFDDQFSVERPDGSNFTLKIRSTKLEDSAMYFCASSSRNNSPLHFGNGTRLTVT.

This chain joins TRBV10-2 and TRBJ1-1, with D unclear. Germline V gives CDR1 WSHSY, CDR2 SAAADI. The CDR3 covers 14 residues. V was shortened by 8 bases and J by 2 bases, with 15 bases between the two germline ends. CDR3 coding DNA: TGCGCCAGCGGAACCGGCCACCTTAACACTGAAGCTTTCTTT. Protein: CASGTGHLNTEAFF.

This chain connects TRBV6-1 to TRBJ2-1; tentatively, D is TRBD1 or TRBD2 (6 bases each). V was clipped by 11 bases and J by 4 bases, with 21 bases between them. Germline CDR1 is MNHNS and CDR2 is SASEGT. The CDR3 runs 15 residues. The CDR3 region has the DNA TGTGCCTCGCCTGGGGGGACACCGAGATACAATGAGCAGTTCTTC. It specifies CASPGGTPRYNEQFF.

The V and J genes are TRBV24-1 and TRBJ1-5; D perhaps matches TRBD1 (5 bases). CDR1 is KGHDR, CDR2 SFDVKD, per germline. The CDR3 covers 12 residues. V dropped 3 bases and J dropped 7 bases, with 6 bases sitting between them. This CDR3 is CATSDGGQPQHF. The CDR3 nucleotides read TGTGCCACCAGTGATGGGGGACAGCCCCAGCATTTT.

The chain carries TRBV20-1 and TRBJ1-4, with 9 nucleotides matching TRBD1. Trimming cost V 1 base and J 5 bases; bases outside gene matches: 14. The germline V gene encodes CDR1 DFQATT and CDR2 SNEGSKA (reference sequence). The length of the CDR3 is 18 residues. Written as DNA, the CDR3 is TGCAGTGCTAGAGGGAACAGGGGGCCGGGTTTGTGGAATGAAAAACTGTTTTTT. This translates into CSARGNRGPGLWNEKLFF.

Regarding this clonotype: A far larger clone is a single base away, which makes a read error likely. This rearrangement joins TRBV28 to TRBJ2-7; TRBD2 matches 8 bases. Trimming at V came to 3 bases and at J to 7 bases, leaving 5 bases not matched to a gene. CDR3 length: 13 amino acids. Germline assignment: CDR1 MDHEN and CDR2 SYDVKM. The CDR3 protein is CASSFDSGDEQYF. For the CDR3, the DNA is TGTGCCAGCAGTTTTGATAGCGGGGATGAGCAGTACTTC.

The chain combines TRBV18 with TRBJ2-1; TRBD1 or TRBD2 may be the D gene (5 bases each). TRBJ2-5 explains the end of the DNA better; the J call may be wrong. The CDR3 is 15 residues long. Per germline, CDR1 KGHSH and CDR2 LQKENI. CDR3 residues: CASSPGTRRLETQYF. Written as DNA, the CDR3 is TGTGCCAGCTCACCCGGGACCCGGAGACTAGAGACCCAGTACTTC.

This clonotype was recorded a few times. This chain uses TRBV5-1 with TRBJ2-2, with TRBD1 matching 8 bases. This CDR3 has 12 residues. V was clipped by 7 bases and J by 8 bases; unmatched bases: 4. From germline, CDR1 is SGHRS and CDR2 YFSETQ. CDR3 in amino acids: CASGQGGGELFF. DNA for the CDR3: TGCGCCAGCGGACAGGGTGGAGGGGAGCTGTTTTTT.

This clonotype was found many times. The chain has TRBV6-1 and TRBJ1-1; D is uncertain. CDR3 length equals 17 residues. CDR1 MNHNS and CDR2 SASEGT come from the germline V gene. V was pared by 0 bases and J by 4 bases, with 18 bases between. The CDR3 coding sequence is TGTGCCAGCAGTGAAGCGTTTCTGAGGCCGTACCCCACTGAAGCTTTCTTT. Its protein is CASSEAFLRPYPTEAFF.

This sequence joins TRBV6-5 and TRBJ2-2, with D possibly matching TRBD1 (7 bases). Trimming removed 4 bases from V and 3 bases from J, with 9 bases in between. Germline CDR1 reads MNHEY; CDR2 reads SVGAGI. The CDR3 totals 14 residues. In DNA form, the CDR3 reads TGTGCCAGCAGTTCCAGGGGGGACACCGGGGAGCTGTTTTTT. It specifies CASSSRGDTGELFF.

The rearrangement uses TRBV6-1 and TRBJ1-5; D is possibly TRBD1 (5 bases). The CDR3 totals 17 residues. V gave up 0 bases and J gave up 0 bases, with 12 bases separating them. Germline assignment: CDR1 MNHNS and CDR2 SASEGT. The CDR3 sequence: CASSEARGEYSNQPQHF. Here the CDR3 DNA reads TGTGCCAGCAGTGAAGCGCGGGGGGAATATAGCAATCAGCCCCAGCATTTT.

This clonotype was observed many times. As DNA, the CDR3 is TGTGCCAGCAGCCTTGGTCGGGGGATGGGAGGCTACACCTTC. This sequence encodes CASSLGRGMGGYTF. The rearrangement uses TRBV3-1 and TRBJ1-2; tentative D call: TRBD1 (5 bases). From germline, CDR1 is LGHDT and CDR2 YNNKEL (reference sequence). V dropped 4 bases and J dropped 8 bases, with 17 bases sitting between them. This CDR3 region has 14 residues.

The chain couples TRBV11-2 to TRBJ2-5, with 8 bases fitting TRBD1. CDR3 size: 13 residues. Germline lookup yields CDR1 SGHAT and CDR2 FQNNGV. With V trimmed by 1 base and J by 14 bases, 9 bases remained unmatched. The CDR3 here is CASSLGLDRESYF. The CDR3 DNA sequence: TGTGCCAGCAGCTTAGGATTGGACAGGGAAAGTTACTTC.

The CDR3 DNA follows: TGTGCCAGCCGGTCTCGGGACATCTACTATGGCTACACCTTC. This translates into CASRSRDIYYGYTF. This chain uses TRBV27 with TRBJ1-2, with D tentatively TRBD1 (6 bases). The CDR3 spans 14 residues. The germline V and J ends were trimmed by 8 bases and 3 bases, with 16 bases remaining between them. Per the germline V gene, CDR1 is MNHEY and CDR2 is SMNVEV (reference sequence).

Concerning this clonotype itself: A much larger clone is a single base away; this may be a read error. V usage is TRBV6-8 and J usage is TRBJ2-2; TRBD2 matches 9 bases. Germline-derived CDR1 and CDR2 are MNHGY and SAAAGT. CDR3 length: 15 amino acids. The CDR3 DNA follows: TGTGCCAGCAGTGATAGCGGGAGTGGGGGGGGGGAGCCGTTTTTT. Its protein product is CASSDSGSGGGEPFF.

This clonotype showed up many times. An end of the junction does not agree with germline; a read error may underlie this. The chain combines TRBV5-5 with TRBJ1-5; D ambiguous. The CDR3 sequence is 15 residues long. The germline V gene has CDR1 SGHKS and CDR2 YYEKEE (reference sequence). The CDR3 spells CASSLAPEAGVELYF. The CDR3 coding sequence is TGTGCCAGCAGCTTGGCTCCGGAGGCCGGGGTTGAGTTGTATTTT.

The chain carries TRBV29-1 and TRBJ2-6; no definite D call. This CDR3 is built from 12 residues. V dropped 4 bases and J dropped 4 bases, with 5 bases sitting between them. CDR1 SQVTM and CDR2 ANQGSEA come from the germline V gene. CDR3 loop: CSVVGGANVLTF. DNA for the CDR3: TGCAGCGTTGTTGGGGGGGCCAACGTCCTGACTTTC.

Many counts were recorded for this clonotype. V and J are TRBV7-2 and TRBJ2-5, with 9 bases that match TRBD1. Germline V gives CDR1 SGHTA, CDR2 FQGNSA. The CDR3 covers 14 residues. J gave up 2 bases and V 7 bases, and 5 bases lay outside the gene matches. The CDR3 DNA sequence: TGTGCCAGCAAGCCGGACAGGGGACAAGAGACCCAGTACTTC. Translating gives CASKPDRGQETQYF.

This clonotype has a count of ten or more. This chain uses TRBV6-5 with TRBJ1-3; D is possibly TRBD1 (6 bases). Germline CDR1 is MNHEY and CDR2 is SVGAGI. The V end lost 0 bases, the J end lost 5 bases, and 20 bases lay between the germline ends. This CDR3 region has 18 residues. The CDR3: CASSYSGAQSGNRNTIYF. The CDR3 bases are TGTGCCAGCAGTTACTCGGGGGCACAGTCAGGGAACAGAAACACCATATATTTT.

This clonotype was counted many times. The chain employs TRBV2 and TRBJ1-2; 7 bases are shared with TRBD1. The germline CDR1 and CDR2 sequences are SNHLY and FYNNEI. J lost 3 bases, V lost 6 bases, and 7 bases had no gene match. The CDR3 covers 14 residues. The CDR3, as DNA: TGTGCCAGCAGGGAACGGACAGGAGACTATGGCTACACCTTC. Residues: CASRERTGDYGYTF.